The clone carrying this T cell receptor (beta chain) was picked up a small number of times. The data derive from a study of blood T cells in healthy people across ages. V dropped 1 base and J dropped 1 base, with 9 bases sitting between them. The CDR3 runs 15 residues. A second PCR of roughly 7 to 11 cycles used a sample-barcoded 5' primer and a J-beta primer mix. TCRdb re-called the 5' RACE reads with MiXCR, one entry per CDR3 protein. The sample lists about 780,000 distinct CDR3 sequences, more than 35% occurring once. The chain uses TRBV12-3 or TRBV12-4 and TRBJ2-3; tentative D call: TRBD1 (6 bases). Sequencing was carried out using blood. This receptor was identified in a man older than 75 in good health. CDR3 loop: CASSLGRTGTDTQYF. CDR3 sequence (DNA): TGTGCCAGCAGTTTAGGGAGGACAGGCACAGATACGCAGTATTTT.